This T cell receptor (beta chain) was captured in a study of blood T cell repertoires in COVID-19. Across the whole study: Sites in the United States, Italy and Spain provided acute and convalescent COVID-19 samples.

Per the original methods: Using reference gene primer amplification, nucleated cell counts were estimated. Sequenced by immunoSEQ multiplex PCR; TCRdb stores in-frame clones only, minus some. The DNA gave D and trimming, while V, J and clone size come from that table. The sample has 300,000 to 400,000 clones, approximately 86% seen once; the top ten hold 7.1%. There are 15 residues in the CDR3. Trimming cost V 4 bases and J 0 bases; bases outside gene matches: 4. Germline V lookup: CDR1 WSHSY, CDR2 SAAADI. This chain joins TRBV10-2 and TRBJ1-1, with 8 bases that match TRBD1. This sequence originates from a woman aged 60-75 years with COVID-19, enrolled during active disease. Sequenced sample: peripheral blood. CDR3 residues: CASSGRQGLNTEAFF. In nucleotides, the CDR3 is TGCGCCAGCAGTGGTAGACAGGGGTTGAACACTGAAGCTTTCTTT.